Sequencing of this T cell receptor beta chain was carried out in a study of blood T cell repertoires in COVID-19. The ends lost 5 bases at V and 11 bases at J; junction bases unmatched: 8. The CDR3 extends over 13 amino acids. Germline assignment: CDR1 MDHEN and CDR2 SYDVKM. TCRdb's copy holds only in-frame clones and misses some; the assay was immunoSEQ multiplex PCR. Among 150,000 or so clones, around 73% were seen once, and the ten largest hold less than 7.5%. The chain combines TRBV28 with TRBJ1-2; the match to TRBD1 covers 10 bases. This TCR was sampled from a woman aged 50 to 65 who had recovered from COVID-19. The specimen was PBMCs or T cells enriched from blood (not recorded which). The CDR3 reads CASSLDRGLRYTF. As DNA, the CDR3 is TGTGCCAGCAGTCTAGACAGGGGGCTTAGGTACACCTTC.